This TCR beta chain is from a study of blood T cell repertoires in COVID-19. Germline CDR1 and CDR2: SGHAT and FQNNGV. The V gene end was trimmed by 3 bases and the J gene end by 6 bases; junction bases not matched to a gene: 9. This CDR3 contains 15 residues. Original handling: Nucleated cell counts were estimated from reference gene primer amplification. Measured with immunoSEQ multiplex PCR; TCRdb has only the in-frame clones, and not every one. That table supplies the V and J calls and clone size; D and trimming were determined from the DNA. The data show some 110,000 clones, 75% to 85% seen once.

The sequence was obtained from a man older than 75 with COVID-19, enrolled during active disease. The source material was peripheral blood. The genes are TRBV11-2 and TRBJ2-7; 9 nucleotides line up with TRBD2. CDR3 DNA sequence: TGTGCCAGCAGCTTCGGAGGTAGCGGGAGCCGCGAGCAGTACTTC. Translated, it gives CASSFGGSGSREQYF.